These T cell receptor beta chains were read from a single sample in a study of identical twins. A single record per CDR3 protein comes from TCRdb applying MiXCR to the 5' RACE reads. The sample lists about 690,000 distinct CDR3 sequences; around 6.1% were seen once. The source material was naive T cells sorted from blood. These TCRs come from a young man in good health. Each CDR3 is given with its conserved first and last residue. Fields, in order: V gene, J gene, D gene, clone size, CDR3 protein, CDR3 DNA. The D gene is left open where the match is weak. Only some rows state a clone size, as once, few, many or a class for expanded clones.

v_gene: TRBV28; j_gene: TRBJ2-1; d_gene: -; abundance: many; CDR3aa: CASSYSSGAGQFF; CDR3nt: TGTGCCAGCAGTTACTCATCGGGGGCAGGCCAGTTCTTC
v_gene: TRBV6-2/TRBV6-3; j_gene: TRBJ2-2; d_gene: TRBD1; abundance: many; CDR3aa: CASSYSSVTGTTGELFF; CDR3nt: TGTGCCAGCAGTTACTCGTCCGTGACAGGGACCACCGGGGAGCTGTTTTTT
v_gene: TRBV11-2; j_gene: TRBJ2-1; d_gene: TRBD2; abundance: -; CDR3aa: CASSPTGTAYGTSGNEQFF; CDR3nt: TGTGCCAGCAGCCCAACCGGGACAGCCTACGGGACTAGCGGAAATGAGCAGTTCTTC
v_gene: TRBV7-9; j_gene: TRBJ1-1; d_gene: -; abundance: many; CDR3aa: CASRGTERTEAFF; CDR3nt: TGTGCCAGCAGGGGAACCGAGAGGACTGAAGCTTTCTTT
v_gene: TRBV27; j_gene: TRBJ1-6; d_gene: -; abundance: many; CDR3aa: CASSSARRSSPLHF; CDR3nt: TGTGCCAGCAGTTCCGCGAGGAGATCCTCACCCCTCCACTTT
v_gene: TRBV20-1; j_gene: TRBJ1-1; d_gene: -; abundance: many; CDR3aa: CSARISVAGTEAFF; CDR3nt: TGCAGTGCTAGGATTTCAGTTGCGGGCACTGAAGCTTTCTTT
v_gene: TRBV5-1; j_gene: TRBJ2-3; d_gene: -; abundance: many; CDR3aa: CASSLRGDTQYF; CDR3nt: TGCGCCAGCAGCTTGCGGGGAGATACGCAGTATTTT
v_gene: TRBV6-5; j_gene: TRBJ2-7; d_gene: TRBD2; abundance: -; CDR3aa: CASSYPAASGASYEQYF; CDR3nt: TGTGCCAGCAGTTACCCCGCGGCTAGCGGAGCCAGCTACGAGCAGTACTTC
v_gene: TRBV29-1; j_gene: TRBJ2-2; d_gene: -; abundance: few; CDR3aa: CSALGHLTGELFF; CDR3nt: TGCAGCGCCCTCGGGCACCTCACCGGGGAGCTGTTTTTT
v_gene: TRBV11-3; j_gene: TRBJ2-1; d_gene: TRBD2; abundance: few; CDR3aa: CASKPPGVAGGRAFF; CDR3nt: TGTGCCAGCAAGCCTCCTGGGGTAGCGGGAGGGCGGGCGTTCTTC
v_gene: TRBV27; j_gene: TRBJ2-2; d_gene: TRBD2; abundance: many; CDR3aa: CASSSGLAGEKLTGELFF; CDR3nt: TGTGCCAGCAGTTCGGGACTAGCGGGAGAGAAGCTCACCGGGGAGCTGTTTTTT
v_gene: TRBV5-1; j_gene: TRBJ2-5; d_gene: -; abundance: many; CDR3aa: CASSRTEETQYF; CDR3nt: TGCGCCAGCAGCCGGACAGAAGAGACCCAGTACTTC
v_gene: TRBV21-1; j_gene: TRBJ1-6; d_gene: -; abundance: many; CDR3aa: CASSPGQGDSPLHF; CDR3nt: TGTGCCAGCAGCCCGGGACAGGGGGATTCACCCCTCCACTTT
v_gene: TRBV20-1; j_gene: TRBJ2-1; d_gene: TRBD2; abundance: few; CDR3aa: CSARETSGTYNEQFF; CDR3nt: TGCAGTGCTAGAGAGACTAGCGGGACATACAATGAGCAGTTCTTC
v_gene: TRBV20-1; j_gene: TRBJ2-3; d_gene: -; abundance: many; CDR3aa: CSARGFVATDTQYF; CDR3nt: TGCAGTGCTAGGGGTTTCGTGGCCACAGATACGCAGTATTTT
v_gene: TRBV10-3; j_gene: TRBJ2-1; d_gene: -; abundance: many; CDR3aa: CAVSPRGANEQFF; CDR3nt: TGTGCCGTTAGCCCTAGAGGGGCCAATGAGCAGTTCTTC
v_gene: TRBV7-9; j_gene: TRBJ1-1; d_gene: -; abundance: -; CDR3aa: CASSLPSGGRVAEAFF; CDR3nt: TGTGCCAGCAGCTTACCGTCCGGGGGGCGGGTCGCTGAAGCTTTCTTT
v_gene: TRBV11-2; j_gene: TRBJ2-1; d_gene: TRBD2; abundance: few; CDR3aa: CASSAPSVASGSLYNEQFF; CDR3nt: TGTGCCAGCAGCGCCCCCTCTGTCGCTAGCGGGAGTTTATACAATGAGCAGTTCTTC
v_gene: TRBV24-1; j_gene: TRBJ2-1; d_gene: TRBD1; abundance: many; CDR3aa: CATSDPGTGGYNEQFF; CDR3nt: TGTGCCACCAGTGACCCGGGGACAGGGGGTTACAATGAGCAGTTCTTC
v_gene: TRBV29-1; j_gene: TRBJ2-1; d_gene: -; abundance: many; CDR3aa: CSVGGGAGTNEQFF; CDR3nt: TGCAGCGTTGGGGGGGGGGCCGGGACTAATGAGCAGTTCTTC
v_gene: TRBV3-1; j_gene: TRBJ1-2; d_gene: -; abundance: few; CDR3aa: CASRQVSAGFGGYTF; CDR3nt: TGTGCCAGCAGACAGGTGTCTGCGGGCTTCGGTGGCTACACCTTC
v_gene: TRBV6-5; j_gene: TRBJ2-5; d_gene: -; abundance: few; CDR3aa: CASSLLGRSGDRKETQYF; CDR3nt: TGTGCCAGCAGTTTACTGGGACGCAGCGGGGACAGAAAAGAGACCCAGTACTTC
v_gene: TRBV9; j_gene: TRBJ1-4; d_gene: TRBD1; abundance: many; CDR3aa: CASQGERHEKLFF; CDR3nt: TGTGCCAGTCAGGGGGAAAGGCATGAAAAACTGTTTTTT
v_gene: TRBV29-1; j_gene: TRBJ1-4; d_gene: -; abundance: many; CDR3aa: CSARASNEKLFF; CDR3nt: TGCAGCGCTAGGGCCTCAAATGAAAAACTGTTTTTT
v_gene: TRBV4-1; j_gene: TRBJ1-1; d_gene: -; abundance: many; CDR3aa: CASSQEEGLMNTEAFF; CDR3nt: TGCGCCAGCAGCCAAGAAGAGGGTCTCATGAACACTGAAGCTTTCTTT
v_gene: TRBV21-1; j_gene: TRBJ1-5; d_gene: -; abundance: many; CDR3aa: CASSNRPQVAVRNQPQHF; CDR3nt: TGTGCCAGCAGCAATCGGCCACAGGTAGCTGTAAGAAATCAGCCCCAGCATTTT
v_gene: TRBV10-3; j_gene: TRBJ1-2; d_gene: -; abundance: few; CDR3aa: CAISESPQYYGYTF; CDR3nt: TGTGCCATCAGTGAGTCGCCGCAGTACTATGGCTACACCTTC
v_gene: TRBV6-5; j_gene: TRBJ2-3; d_gene: -; abundance: few; CDR3aa: CASSYSITGTDTQYF; CDR3nt: TGTGCCAGCAGTTACTCGATTACGGGCACAGATACGCAGTATTTT
v_gene: TRBV27; j_gene: TRBJ1-2; d_gene: TRBD1; abundance: many; CDR3aa: CASSSRTGGGYGYTF; CDR3nt: TGTGCCAGCAGTTCCCGGACAGGGGGAGGGTATGGCTACACCTTC
v_gene: TRBV6-2/TRBV6-3; j_gene: TRBJ2-3; d_gene: -; abundance: few; CDR3aa: CASSYGASWADTQYF; CDR3nt: TGTGCCAGCAGTTACGGCGCTAGCTGGGCAGATACGCAGTATTTT
v_gene: TRBV20-1; j_gene: TRBJ2-3; d_gene: TRBD2; abundance: many; CDR3aa: CSARGTSGSNTDTQYF; CDR3nt: TGCAGTGCTAGGGGGACTAGCGGGAGTAACACAGATACGCAGTATTTT
v_gene: TRBV11-3; j_gene: TRBJ1-2; d_gene: -; abundance: many; CDR3aa: CASSSYYYGYTF; CDR3nt: TGTGCCAGCAGCTCGTACTACTATGGCTACACCTTC
v_gene: TRBV20-1; j_gene: TRBJ2-3; d_gene: TRBD1; abundance: few; CDR3aa: CSASVGTASTDTQYF; CDR3nt: TGCAGTGCTAGTGTGGGGACAGCTAGCACAGATACGCAGTATTTT
v_gene: TRBV24-1; j_gene: TRBJ2-2; d_gene: TRBD1; abundance: few; CDR3aa: CATREGARTGELFF; CDR3nt: TGTGCCACCAGAGAGGGGGCGCGGACCGGGGAGCTGTTTTTT
v_gene: TRBV4-2; j_gene: TRBJ2-1; d_gene: TRBD2; abundance: many; CDR3aa: CASSQDIRPSGNNEQFF; CDR3nt: TGTGCCAGCAGCCAAGATATTCGGCCTAGCGGTAACAATGAGCAGTTCTTC
v_gene: TRBV11-2; j_gene: TRBJ1-2; d_gene: -; abundance: -; CDR3aa: CASSRSGDGYTF; CDR3nt: TGTGCCAGCAGCCGCTCAGGGGATGGCTACACCTTC
v_gene: TRBV9; j_gene: TRBJ2-5; d_gene: -; abundance: many; CDR3aa: CASSPLSRETQYF; CDR3nt: TGTGCCAGCAGCCCCCTCTCCAGAGAGACCCAGTACTTC
v_gene: TRBV7-2; j_gene: TRBJ2-5; d_gene: TRBD1; abundance: -; CDR3aa: CASSRKGHQGVFETQYF; CDR3nt: TGTGCCAGCAGCCGAAAAGGTCATCAGGGGGTCTTTGAGACCCAGTACTTC
v_gene: TRBV7-2; j_gene: TRBJ2-7; d_gene: TRBD1; abundance: many; CDR3aa: CASAETGFILYEQYF; CDR3nt: TGTGCCAGCGCGGAGACAGGGTTTATTCTCTACGAGCAGTACTTC
v_gene: TRBV4-1; j_gene: TRBJ2-1; d_gene: TRBD2; abundance: -; CDR3aa: CASSQVPGLADNEQFF; CDR3nt: TGCGCCAGCAGCCAAGTTCCGGGACTAGCGGATAATGAGCAGTTCTTC
v_gene: TRBV11-2; j_gene: TRBJ2-5; d_gene: -; abundance: many; CDR3aa: CASSLRVEETQYF; CDR3nt: TGTGCCAGCAGCTTAAGGGTCGAAGAGACCCAGTACTTC
v_gene: TRBV7-2; j_gene: TRBJ2-7; d_gene: -; abundance: many; CDR3aa: CASSLEASLLYF; CDR3nt: TGTGCCAGCAGCTTAGAGGCGAGCTTATTATACTTC
v_gene: TRBV7-6; j_gene: TRBJ2-1; d_gene: TRBD2; abundance: few; CDR3aa: CASSLEGTSSYNEQFF; CDR3nt: TGTGCCAGCAGCTTAGAGGGGACTAGCAGTTACAATGAGCAGTTCTTC
v_gene: TRBV7-9; j_gene: TRBJ2-7; d_gene: -; abundance: many; CDR3aa: CASSLNHEQYF; CDR3nt: TGTGCCAGCAGCTTAAACCACGAGCAGTACTTC